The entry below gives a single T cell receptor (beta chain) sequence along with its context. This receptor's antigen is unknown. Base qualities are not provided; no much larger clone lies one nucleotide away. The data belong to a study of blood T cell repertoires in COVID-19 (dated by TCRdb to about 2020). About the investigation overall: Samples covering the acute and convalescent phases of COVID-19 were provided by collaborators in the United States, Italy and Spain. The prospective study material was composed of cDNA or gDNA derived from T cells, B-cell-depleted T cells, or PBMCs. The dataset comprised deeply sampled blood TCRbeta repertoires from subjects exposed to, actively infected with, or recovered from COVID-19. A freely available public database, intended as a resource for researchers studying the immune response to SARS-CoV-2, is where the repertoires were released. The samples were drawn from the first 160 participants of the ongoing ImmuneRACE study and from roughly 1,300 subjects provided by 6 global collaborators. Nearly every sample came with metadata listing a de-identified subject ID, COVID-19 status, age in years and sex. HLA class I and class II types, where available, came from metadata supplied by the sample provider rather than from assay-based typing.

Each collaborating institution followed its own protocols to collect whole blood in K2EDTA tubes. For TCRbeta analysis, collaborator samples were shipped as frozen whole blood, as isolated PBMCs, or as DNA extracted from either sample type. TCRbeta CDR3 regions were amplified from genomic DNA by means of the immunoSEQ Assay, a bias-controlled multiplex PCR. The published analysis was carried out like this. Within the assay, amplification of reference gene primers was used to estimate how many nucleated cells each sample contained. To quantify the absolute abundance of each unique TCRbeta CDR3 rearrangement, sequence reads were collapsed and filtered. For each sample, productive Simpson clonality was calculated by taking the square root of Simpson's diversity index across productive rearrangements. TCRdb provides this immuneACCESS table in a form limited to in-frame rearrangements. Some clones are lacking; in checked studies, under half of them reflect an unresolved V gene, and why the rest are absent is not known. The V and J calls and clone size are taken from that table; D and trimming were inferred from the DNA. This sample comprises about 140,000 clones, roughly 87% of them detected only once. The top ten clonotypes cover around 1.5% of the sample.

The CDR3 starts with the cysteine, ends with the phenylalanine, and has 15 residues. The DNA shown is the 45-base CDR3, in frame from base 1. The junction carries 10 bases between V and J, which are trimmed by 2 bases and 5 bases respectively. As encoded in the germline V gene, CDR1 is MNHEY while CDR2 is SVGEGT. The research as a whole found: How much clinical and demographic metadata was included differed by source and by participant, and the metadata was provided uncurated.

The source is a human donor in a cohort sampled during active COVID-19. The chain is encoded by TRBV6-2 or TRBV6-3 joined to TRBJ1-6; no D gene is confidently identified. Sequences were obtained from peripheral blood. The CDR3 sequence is CASSYRQFDNSPLHF. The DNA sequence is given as TGTGCCAGCAGTTACCGACAATTCGATAATTCACCCCTCCACTTT.